This is a list of T cell receptor beta chains from one sample in a study of blood T cell repertoires in COVID-19. Generated by immunoSEQ multiplex PCR, the TCRdb table keeps only in-frame clones and is missing some. The data contain about 250,000 clones, 86% of them singletons. Sequenced: peripheral blood. All receptors derive from a woman aged 55 to 70 who had recovered from COVID-19. The CDR3 runs from the conserved cysteine through the conserved F or W. A D gene is named only where the DNA matches it firmly. Clone size, where shown, is once, few, many, or a class for clones that have expanded.

clone size: once; D gene: .; J gene: TRBJ2-3; V gene: TRBV7-6; CDR3 protein: CASSPALGVDYTDTQYF; CDR3 DNA: TGTGCCAGCAGCCCAGCTTTAGGGGTGGATTACACAGATACGCAGTATTTT
clone size: .; D gene: TRBD1; J gene: TRBJ1-5; V gene: TRBV28; CDR3 protein: CASSPAPNRGGNQPQHF; CDR3 DNA: TGTGCCAGCAGCCCCGCCCCAAACAGGGGTGGCAATCAGCCCCAGCATTTT
clone size: .; D gene: TRBD2; J gene: TRBJ2-1; V gene: TRBV7-3; CDR3 protein: CASSPGAGGYGEEQFF; CDR3 DNA: TGTGCCAGCAGCCCAGGAGCGGGGGGGTACGGAGAGGAGCAGTTCTTC
clone size: many; D gene: TRBD2; J gene: TRBJ2-7; V gene: TRBV2; CDR3 protein: CASSDSGLAGGHYEQYF; CDR3 DNA: TGTGCCAGCAGTGATAGCGGACTAGCGGGGGGGCACTACGAGCAGTACTTC
clone size: .; D gene: TRBD1; J gene: TRBJ1-1; V gene: TRBV9; CDR3 protein: CASSVVGQGDTEAFF; CDR3 DNA: TGTGCCAGCAGCGTAGTGGGACAGGGGGACACTGAAGCTTTCTTT
clone size: .; D gene: TRBD2; J gene: TRBJ2-7; V gene: TRBV20-1; CDR3 protein: CSGLEYEQYF; CDR3 DNA: TGCAGCGGACTAGAGTACGAGCAGTACTTC
clone size: few; D gene: TRBD1; J gene: TRBJ2-7; V gene: TRBV27; CDR3 protein: CASSLTTGTGNYEQYF; CDR3 DNA: TGTGCCAGCAGTTTAACAACCGGGACAGGGAACTACGAGCAGTACTTC
clone size: .; D gene: .; J gene: TRBJ2-7; V gene: TRBV9; CDR3 protein: CASSASGIYEQYF; CDR3 DNA: TGTGCCAGCAGCGCCTCGGGGATCTACGAGCAGTACTTC
clone size: .; D gene: TRBD2; J gene: TRBJ2-3; V gene: TRBV5-1; CDR3 protein: CASSLSGAEDTQYF; CDR3 DNA: TGCGCCAGCAGCCTTAGCGGGGCCGAAGATACGCAGTATTTT
clone size: .; D gene: .; J gene: TRBJ2-2; V gene: TRBV19; CDR3 protein: CASSTRQNTGELFF; CDR3 DNA: TGTGCCAGTAGTACAAGACAAAACACCGGGGAGCTGTTTTTT
clone size: .; D gene: .; J gene: TRBJ2-3; V gene: TRBV7-2; CDR3 protein: CASSAGGTQYF; CDR3 DNA: TGTGCCAGCAGCGCCGGAGGTACGCAGTATTTT
clone size: .; D gene: TRBD1; J gene: TRBJ1-5; V gene: TRBV29-1; CDR3 protein: CSVVQGARNQPQHF; CDR3 DNA: TGCAGCGTTGTACAGGGGGCGCGGAATCAGCCCCAGCATTTT
clone size: .; D gene: .; J gene: TRBJ1-5; V gene: TRBV3-1/TRBV3-2; CDR3 protein: CASSHRGGDQPQHF; CDR3 DNA: TGTGCCAGCAGCCACAGGGGCGGCGATCAGCCCCAGCATTTT
clone size: .; D gene: .; J gene: TRBJ2-5; V gene: TRBV5-1; CDR3 protein: CASSSASSETQYF; CDR3 DNA: TGCGCCAGCTCCTCAGCGTCATCGGAGACCCAGTACTTC
clone size: once; D gene: TRBD1; J gene: TRBJ2-7; V gene: TRBV19; CDR3 protein: CASSIALGWNRGDYEQYF; CDR3 DNA: TGTGCCAGTAGTATAGCGTTAGGATGGAACAGGGGCGATTACGAGCAGTACTTC
clone size: .; D gene: TRBD2; J gene: TRBJ2-7; V gene: TRBV5-4; CDR3 protein: CASSPPGRLPGGEQYF; CDR3 DNA: TGTGCCAGCAGCCCCCCCGGGCGACTCCCGGGAGGCGAGCAGTACTTC
clone size: .; D gene: .; J gene: TRBJ1-1; V gene: TRBV19; CDR3 protein: CASSQRSRLNTEAFF; CDR3 DNA: TGTGCCAGTAGTCAAAGGTCCAGGTTGAACACTGAAGCTTTCTTT
clone size: few; D gene: .; J gene: TRBJ2-5; V gene: TRBV7-9; CDR3 protein: CASTPDLVARVRETQYF; CDR3 DNA: TGTGCCAGCACCCCTGACCTCGTAGCGCGGGTCCGAGAGACCCAGTACTTC
clone size: .; D gene: TRBD1; J gene: TRBJ1-2; V gene: TRBV7-2; CDR3 protein: CASSWSQGANYGYTF; CDR3 DNA: TGTGCCAGCAGCTGGAGCCAGGGGGCTAACTATGGCTACACCTTC
clone size: .; D gene: .; J gene: TRBJ2-1; V gene: TRBV14; CDR3 protein: CASSQDPPYRVAAYNEQFF; CDR3 DNA: TGTGCCAGCAGCCAAGATCCCCCATACAGGGTGGCAGCCTACAATGAGCAGTTCTTC
clone size: .; D gene: TRBD1; J gene: TRBJ1-2; V gene: TRBV7-9; CDR3 protein: CASSRQTGGYGYTF; CDR3 DNA: TGTGCCAGCAGCCGCCAGACAGGGGGCTATGGCTACACCTTC
clone size: .; D gene: .; J gene: TRBJ1-1; V gene: TRBV28; CDR3 protein: CASTVGGRETEAFF; CDR3 DNA: TGTGCCAGCACCGTGGGGGGGCGCGAGACTGAAGCTTTCTTT
clone size: .; D gene: TRBD1; J gene: TRBJ1-3; V gene: TRBV4-3; CDR3 protein: CASSPQGQSSGNTIYF; CDR3 DNA: TGCGCCAGCAGCCCCCAGGGACAGAGCTCTGGAAACACCATATATTTT
clone size: once; D gene: .; J gene: TRBJ2-1; V gene: TRBV7-3; CDR3 protein: CASSQGQFPSEQFF; CDR3 DNA: TGTGCCAGCAGCCAAGGACAGTTCCCAAGTGAGCAGTTCTTC
clone size: once; D gene: TRBD1; J gene: TRBJ2-1; V gene: TRBV27; CDR3 protein: CATARGPYNEQFF; CDR3 DNA: TGTGCCACAGCGAGGGGGCCTTACAATGAGCAGTTCTTC
clone size: .; D gene: TRBD1; J gene: TRBJ2-2; V gene: TRBV7-3; CDR3 protein: CASSFGTGANTGELFF; CDR3 DNA: TGTGCCAGCAGCTTCGGGACAGGGGCGAACACCGGGGAGCTGTTTTTT
clone size: .; D gene: .; J gene: TRBJ1-1; V gene: TRBV2; CDR3 protein: CASSYRNTEAFF; CDR3 DNA: TGTGCCAGCAGTTACAGGAACACTGAAGCTTTCTTT
clone size: .; D gene: TRBD1; J gene: TRBJ1-2; V gene: TRBV4-1; CDR3 protein: CASSQDGGDRGRSTF; CDR3 DNA: TGCGCCAGCAGCCAAGATGGGGGGGACAGGGGGAGAAGCACCTTC